One and the same sample provided the 23 T cell receptor beta chains below, sequenced in a study of T cells in Graves' hyperthyroidism and ophthalmopathy. The source material, RNA transcripts, was used to amplify TCR beta CDR3 regions. Primed by the HTBI set, a first-round RT-PCR was run on the TCR CDR3. TCRdb fed the multiplex PCR reads into MiXCR, producing one record per CDR3 protein. The data show 250,000 or so distinct CDR3 sequences, roughly 15% seen once. The sequencing input was blood. These receptors were taken from a woman aged 45-59 years with Graves' hyperthyroidism that later progressed to Graves' ophthalmopathy.

This clonotype was counted ten times or more. The V call is TRBV3-1, the J call TRBJ2-3; D is undetermined. This CDR3 is built from 13 residues. Germline values: CDR1 LGHDT, CDR2 YNNKEL (reference sequence). V was clipped by 0 bases and J by 10 bases, with 11 bases between them. DNA for the CDR3: TGTGCCAGCAGCCAAGATCTAGGCCACGCGCAGTATTTT. Its protein is CASSQDLGHAQYF.

This clonotype was observed many times. This chain links TRBV5-1 with TRBJ1-4; 8 nucleotides agree with TRBD1. The germline V gene has CDR1 SGHRS and CDR2 YFSETQ. Losses at the gene ends were 4 bases for V and 3 bases for J; bases not matched to a gene: 2. The CDR3 extends over 14 amino acids. CDR3 in amino acids: CASSPQGANEKLFF. The CDR3 DNA sequence: TGCGCCAGCAGCCCACAGGGGGCTAATGAAAAACTGTTTTTT.

CDR3 sequence reads: CASSQDGGQVGQPQHF. CDR3 sequence (DNA): TGTGCCAGCAGCCAAGACGGGGGACAGGTGGGACAGCCCCAGCATTTT. The chain recombines TRBV4-2 with TRBJ1-5; 8 bases map to TRBD1. V was clipped by 0 bases and J by 7 bases; unmatched bases: 8. The CDR3 spans 16 residues. Germline loops: CDR1 LGHNA, CDR2 YNFKEQ.

The rearrangement links TRBV7-2 to TRBJ2-1; D perhaps matches TRBD2 (6 bases). The CDR3 is 15 residues long. Trimming cost V 0 bases and J 7 bases, with 13 bases left between them. Germline V lookup: CDR1 SGHTA, CDR2 FQGNSA. The CDR3 loop is CASSLAGLSWNEQFF. CDR3 DNA: TGTGCCAGCAGCTTAGCCGGACTATCGTGGAATGAGCAGTTCTTC.

The chain employs TRBV2 and TRBJ2-3; 9 bases are shared with TRBD2. Looked up from germline, CDR1 is SNHLY and CDR2 is FYNNEI. V was clipped by 0 bases and J by 5 bases; unmatched bases: 9. This CDR3 has 17 amino acids. CDR3 bases: TGTGCCAGCAGTGAAGCGGGGGTAGCGGGAGCAGGAGATACGCAGTATTTT. Encoded protein: CASSEAGVAGAGDTQYF.

This chain connects TRBV28 to TRBJ1-6; no definite D call. Germline values: CDR1 MDHEN, CDR2 SYDVKM. V dropped 8 bases and J dropped 9 bases, with 11 bases sitting between them. The CDR3 is 12 amino acids. The CDR3, as DNA: TGTGCCAGCCGGGATATGGGTTCACCCCTCCACTTT. This gives the protein CASRDMGSPLHF.

The chain recombines TRBV12-3 or TRBV12-4 with TRBJ2-3; 7 nucleotides agree with TRBD1. This CDR3 region has 19 residues. V trimming: 3 bases; J trimming: 0 bases; junction bases outside the gene matches: 15. CDR3 sequence (DNA): TGTGCCAGCAGTTTCCCGCGACAGGGTTTTAGGCGGAGCACAGATACGCAGTATTTT. It yields the protein CASSFPRQGFRRSTDTQYF.

V is TRBV5-1 and J is TRBJ1-1; no definite D call. Trimming stripped 2 bases from V and 0 bases from J, with 14 bases between. Germline V gene lookup returns CDR1 SGHRS and CDR2 YFSETQ. The length of the CDR3 is 16 residues. The CDR3 sequence: CASSLTRWPMNTEAFF. The CDR3 coding sequence is TGCGCCAGCAGCTTAACGCGCTGGCCGATGAACACTGAAGCTTTCTTT.

This clonotype was detected many times. This chain connects TRBV12-3 or TRBV12-4 to TRBJ1-2; D remains ambiguous. This CDR3 is 11 amino acids long. V gave up 3 bases and J gave up 8 bases, with 7 bases separating them. Here the CDR3 DNA reads TGTGCCAGCAGTTTGAGCTCGGGCTACACCTTC. Translation gives CASSLSSGYTF.

Note on this clonotype: A read error may account for a junction end that differs from germline. The chain combines TRBV28 with TRBJ2-7; 8 bases agree with TRBD1. The germline V gene has CDR1 MDHEN and CDR2 SYDVKM. This CDR3 has 11 residues. The CDR3 DNA reads as TGTGCCAGCAGTCTTCGACAGGGGACCCAATTC. Translating it yields CASSLRQGTQF. The variable domain in full, with the rest retrieved from reference TRBV28 and TRBJ2-7, is DVKVTQSSRYLVKRTGEKVFLECVQDMDHENMFWYRQDPGLGLRLIYFSYDVKMKEKGDIPEGYSVSREKKERFSLILESASTNQTSMYLCASSLRQGTQFGPGTRLTVT.

This clonotype was observed at least ten times. The chain is built from TRBV28 and TRBJ1-5; 8 bases map to TRBD1. Trimming at V came to 7 bases and at J to 0 bases, leaving 14 bases not matched to a gene. Germline V lookup: CDR1 MDHEN, CDR2 SYDVKM. The length of the CDR3 is 18 residues. The DNA for the CDR3 is TGTGCCAGCAAAGAACCGGGACAGGAGTTCTATAGCAATCAGCCCCAGCATTTT. Translation gives CASKEPGQEFYSNQPQHF.

This clonotype was seen many times. The gene calls are TRBV28 and TRBJ2-1; either TRBD1 or TRBD2 may fit D (5 bases each). Germline loops: CDR1 MDHEN, CDR2 SYDVKM. This CDR3 spans 15 amino acids. Trimming took off 5 bases at V and 5 bases at J, with 16 bases between the two ends. CDR3 residues: CASSLPRDLDNEQFF. CDR3 coding DNA: TGTGCCAGCAGTCTTCCCCGGGACCTCGACAATGAGCAGTTCTTC.

Regarding this clonotype: A much more abundant neighbour one base away suggests this may be a read error. This chain connects TRBV2 to TRBJ1-5; D remains ambiguous. Per the germline V gene, CDR1 is SNHLY and CDR2 is FYNNEI. The CDR3 length is 11 residues. CDR3 in amino acids: CGSSVKGSQHF. In nucleotides, the CDR3 is TGTGGCAGCAGTGTGAAAGGGTCCCAGCATTTT.

Comment on this clonotype: Its ends do not fully match the called genes, so a read error is possible. The genes are TRBV7-2 and TRBJ2-2; no reliable D call. Germline-derived CDR1 and CDR2 are SGHTA and FQGNSA. The CDR3 has 15 amino acids. This CDR3 reads CASSQQRTHTGELFF. The DNA of the CDR3 is TGTGCCAGCAGCCAACAGAGGACCCACACCGGAGAGCTGTTTTTT.

This clonotype was found many times. The V gene is TRBV3-1, the J gene TRBJ1-1; D is perhaps TRBD1 (6 bases). The CDR3 is 14 residues long. Trimming pared 5 bases from V and 10 bases from J, leaving 20 bases between. Germline V CDR1 and CDR2: LGHDT, YNNKEL (reference sequence). In DNA form, the CDR3 reads TGTGCCAGCAGCGATCAGTGGGGGCATGGGAGAGCTTTCTTT. This codes for CASSDQWGHGRAFF.

This clonotype was seen repeatedly, ten times or more. The CDR3 here is CASTNPRTGDYGYTF. CDR3 DNA: TGTGCCAGCACCAACCCCCGGACAGGGGACTATGGCTACACCTTC. The chain uses TRBV28 and TRBJ1-2; the match to TRBD1 covers 9 bases. This CDR3 spans 15 amino acids. CDR1 and CDR2 from the germline V gene are MDHEN and SYDVKM. With V trimmed by 7 bases and J by 3 bases, 9 bases remained unmatched.

This clonotype was counted between two and nine times. The chain is built from TRBV27 and TRBJ1-4; D uncertain. The CDR3 contains 13 residues. CDR1 and CDR2 (germline): MNHEY, SMNVEV (reference sequence). V lost 1 base and J lost 6, with 6 bases in between. In nucleotides, the CDR3 is TGTGCCAGCAGTTTATTGATCCATGAAAAACTGTTTTTT. As protein: CASSLLIHEKLFF.

This chain connects TRBV7-6 to TRBJ2-5, with TRBD2 matching over 7 bases. Germline loops: CDR1 SGHVS, CDR2 FNYEAQ. Losses at the gene ends were 5 bases for V and 3 bases for J; bases not matched to a gene: 3. There are 13 residues in the CDR3. Here the CDR3 DNA reads TGTGCCAGCAGCCCTCTAGCGGAAGAGACCCAGTACTTC. Protein sequence: CASSPLAEETQYF.

This clonotype was counted at least ten times. This sequence joins TRBV3-1 and TRBJ2-5, with 8 bases matching TRBD1. Per the germline V gene, CDR1 is LGHDT and CDR2 is YNNKEL (reference sequence). The length of the CDR3 is 13 residues. V lost 7 bases to trimming and J lost 5 bases; unmatched junction nucleotides: 6. CDR3 coding DNA: TGTGCCAGCACCAGACAGGGGACCGAGACCCAGTACTTC. Protein product: CASTRQGTETQYF.

The table lists this clonotype with many counts. The V and J genes are TRBV28 and TRBJ1-1; TRBD1 might be the D (6 bases). Germline lookup yields CDR1 MDHEN and CDR2 SYDVKM. V shed 5 bases and J shed 1 base, with 20 bases lying between them. This CDR3 spans 17 amino acids. The CDR3 spells CASSHGGAQVGNTEAFF. CDR3 coding DNA: TGTGCCAGCAGTCATGGGGGGGCCCAGGTAGGGAACACTGAAGCTTTCTTT.

This clonotype was recorded a few times. The gene calls are TRBV20-1 and TRBJ2-2; D may be TRBD1 (6 bases). Trimming left V 6 bases short and J 2 bases short, with 13 bases between. Germline V lookup: CDR1 DFQATT, CDR2 SNEGSKA (reference sequence). CDR3 size: 14 residues. The CDR3 DNA is TGCAGTGCCTCACGAGGGGGAAACACCGGGGAGCTGTTTTTT. Its translation is CSASRGGNTGELFF.

The J gene is TRBJ1-1, the V gene TRBV27; D is unresolved. The CDR3 covers 14 residues. Trimming cost V 2 bases and J 0 bases, with 7 bases left between them. Germline V gene sequence: CDR1 MNHEY, CDR2 SMNVEV (reference sequence). CDR3 sequence reads: CASSLVSMNTEAFF. The CDR3 DNA reads as TGTGCCAGCAGTTTAGTGAGTATGAACACTGAAGCTTTCTTT.

As to this clonotype: It may be a read error: a sequence one base away is much more abundant. The chain is built from TRBV20-1 and TRBJ2-7; D ambiguous. This CDR3 has 12 amino acids. Germline V gene sequence: CDR1 DFQATT, CDR2 SNEGSKA (reference sequence). The CDR3, as DNA: TGCAGTGCTAGTGATAGGGCGGATGAGCGGTACTTC. As protein: CSASDRADERYF.